This T cell receptor (beta chain) is from a study of blood T cell repertoires in COVID-19. Profiled with immunoSEQ multiplex PCR; TCRdb holds only in-frame clones, not every one. The sample lists a few hundred thousand clones; 86% were seen once. The V segment lost 7 bases and the J segment 3 bases; nucleotides outside the gene matches: 6. From germline, CDR1 is SGHTA and CDR2 FQGNSA. The CDR3 consists of 13 residues. The receptor comes from a man aged 35 to 55 who had recovered from COVID-19. The chain carries TRBV7-2 and TRBJ2-7; TRBD1 aligns across 7 bases. The source material was peripheral blood. CDR3 residues: CASKHRGRYEQYF. CDR3 DNA: TGTGCCAGCAAACACAGGGGTCGCTACGAGCAGTACTTC.